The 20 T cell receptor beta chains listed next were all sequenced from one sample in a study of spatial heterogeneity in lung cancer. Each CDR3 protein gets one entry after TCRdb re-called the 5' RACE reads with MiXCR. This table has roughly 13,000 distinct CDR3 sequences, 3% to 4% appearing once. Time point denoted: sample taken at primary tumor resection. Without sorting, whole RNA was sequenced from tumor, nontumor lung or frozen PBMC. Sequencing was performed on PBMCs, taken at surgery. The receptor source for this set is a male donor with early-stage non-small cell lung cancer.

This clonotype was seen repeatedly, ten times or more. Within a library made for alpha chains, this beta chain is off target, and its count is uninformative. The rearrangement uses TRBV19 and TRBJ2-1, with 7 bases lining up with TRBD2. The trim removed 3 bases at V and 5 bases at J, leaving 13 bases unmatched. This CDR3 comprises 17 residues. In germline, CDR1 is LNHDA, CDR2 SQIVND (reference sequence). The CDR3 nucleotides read TGTGCCAGTAGTATCCGAGTGTTTTCTCGGGGGGACAATGAGCAGTTCTTC. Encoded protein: CASSIRVFSRGDNEQFF.

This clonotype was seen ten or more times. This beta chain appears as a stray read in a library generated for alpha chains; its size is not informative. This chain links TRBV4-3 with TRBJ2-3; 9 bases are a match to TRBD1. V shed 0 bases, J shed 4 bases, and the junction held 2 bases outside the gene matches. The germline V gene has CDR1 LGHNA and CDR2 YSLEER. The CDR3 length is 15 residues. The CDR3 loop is CASSQDRQGADTQYF. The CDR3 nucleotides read TGCGCCAGCAGCCAAGATCGACAGGGGGCAGATACGCAGTATTTT.

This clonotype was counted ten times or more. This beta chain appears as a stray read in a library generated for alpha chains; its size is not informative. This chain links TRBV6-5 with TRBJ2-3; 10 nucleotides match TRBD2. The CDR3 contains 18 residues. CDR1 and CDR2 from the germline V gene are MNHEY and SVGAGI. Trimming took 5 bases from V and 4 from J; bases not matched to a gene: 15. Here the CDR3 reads CASSLTAVTSGLSDTQYF. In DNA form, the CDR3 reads TGTGCCAGCAGTCTAACCGCTGTGACTAGCGGGCTCTCAGATACGCAGTATTTT.

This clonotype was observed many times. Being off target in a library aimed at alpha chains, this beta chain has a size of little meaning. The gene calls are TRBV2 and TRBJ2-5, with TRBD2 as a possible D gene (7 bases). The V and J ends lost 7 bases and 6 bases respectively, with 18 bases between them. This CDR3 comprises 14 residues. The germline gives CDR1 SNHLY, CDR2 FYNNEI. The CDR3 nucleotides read TGTGCCAGCACCCCCGGGGGGCGCCCGCAGACCCAGTACTTC. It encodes CASTPGGRPQTQYF.

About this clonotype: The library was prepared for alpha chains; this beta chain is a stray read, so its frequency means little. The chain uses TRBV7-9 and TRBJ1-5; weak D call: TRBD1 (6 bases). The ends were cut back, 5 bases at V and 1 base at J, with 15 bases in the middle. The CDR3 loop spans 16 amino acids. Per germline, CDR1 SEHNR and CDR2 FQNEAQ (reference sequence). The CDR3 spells CASSPQGGGSNQPQHF. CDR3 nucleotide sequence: TGTGCCAGCAGCCCACAGGGAGGGGGAAGCAATCAGCCCCAGCATTTT. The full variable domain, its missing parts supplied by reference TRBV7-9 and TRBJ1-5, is DTGVSQNPRHKITKRGQNVTFRCDPISEHNRLYWYRQTLGQGPEFLTYFQNEAQLEKSRLLSDRFSAERPKGSFSTLEIQRTEQGDSAMYLCASSPQGGGSNQPQHFGDGTRLSIL.

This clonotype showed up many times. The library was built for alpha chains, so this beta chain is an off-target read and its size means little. CDR3 in DNA: TGTGCCAGCAGCCCGGGGACATCTGGAAACACCATATATTTT. Its protein product is CASSPGTSGNTIYF. The chain couples TRBV5-4 to TRBJ1-3, with D tentatively TRBD1 (6 bases). Trimming shortened V by 4 bases and J by 1 base, and 9 bases separated the two germline ends. The germline gives CDR1 SGHNT, CDR2 YYREEE (reference sequence). This CDR3 has 14 residues.

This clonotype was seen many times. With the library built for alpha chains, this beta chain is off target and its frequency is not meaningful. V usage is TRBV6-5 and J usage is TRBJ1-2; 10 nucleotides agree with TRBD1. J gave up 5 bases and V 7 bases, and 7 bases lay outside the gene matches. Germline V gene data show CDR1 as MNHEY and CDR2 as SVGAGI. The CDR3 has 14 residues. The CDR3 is CASTPDRGRYGYTF. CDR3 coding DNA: TGTGCCAGCACCCCCGACAGGGGGCGTTATGGCTACACCTTC.

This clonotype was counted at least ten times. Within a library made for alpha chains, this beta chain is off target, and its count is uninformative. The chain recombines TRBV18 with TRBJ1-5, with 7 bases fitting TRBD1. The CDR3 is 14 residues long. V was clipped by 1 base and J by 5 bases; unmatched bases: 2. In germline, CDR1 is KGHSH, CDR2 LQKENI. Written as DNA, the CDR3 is TGTGCCAGCTCACCACGAGACAGGGATCAGCCCCAGCATTTT. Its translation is CASSPRDRDQPQHF. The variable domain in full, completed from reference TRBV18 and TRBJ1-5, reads NAGVMQNPRHLVRRRGQEARLRCSPMKGHSHVYWYRQLPEEGLKFMVYLQKENIIDESGMPKERFSAEFPKEGPSILRIQQVVRGDSAAYFCASSPRDRDQPQHFGDGTRLSIL.

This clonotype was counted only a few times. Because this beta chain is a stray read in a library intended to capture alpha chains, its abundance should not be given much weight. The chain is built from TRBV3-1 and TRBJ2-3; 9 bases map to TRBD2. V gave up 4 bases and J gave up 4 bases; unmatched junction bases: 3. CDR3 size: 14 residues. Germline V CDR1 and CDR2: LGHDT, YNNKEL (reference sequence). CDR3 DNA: TGTGCCAGCAGCCCTCGACTAGCGGCAGATACGCAGTATTTT. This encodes CASSPRLAADTQYF.

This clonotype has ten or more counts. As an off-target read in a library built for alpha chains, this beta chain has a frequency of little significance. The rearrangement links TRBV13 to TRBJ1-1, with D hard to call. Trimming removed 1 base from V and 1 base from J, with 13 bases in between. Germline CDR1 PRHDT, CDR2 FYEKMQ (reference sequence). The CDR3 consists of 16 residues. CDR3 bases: TGTGCCAGCAGCTTAGAGGTAGTGGGTGGGAACACTGAAGCTTTCTTT. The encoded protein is CASSLEVVGGNTEAFF. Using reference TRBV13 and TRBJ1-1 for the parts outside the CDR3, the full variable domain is AAGVIQSPRHLIKEKRETATLKCYPIPRHDTVYWYQQGPGQDPQFLISFYEKMQSDKGSIPDRFSAQQFSDYHSELNMSSLELGDSALYFCASSLEVVGGNTEAFFGQGTRLTVV.

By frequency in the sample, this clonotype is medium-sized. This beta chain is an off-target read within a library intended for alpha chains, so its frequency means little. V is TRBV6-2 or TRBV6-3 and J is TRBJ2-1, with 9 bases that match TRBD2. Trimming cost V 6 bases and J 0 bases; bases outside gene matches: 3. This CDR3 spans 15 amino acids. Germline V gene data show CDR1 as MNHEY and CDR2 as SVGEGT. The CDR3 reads CASRNSGSSYNEQFF. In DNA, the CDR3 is TGTGCCAGCAGAAATAGCGGGAGCTCCTACAATGAGCAGTTCTTC.

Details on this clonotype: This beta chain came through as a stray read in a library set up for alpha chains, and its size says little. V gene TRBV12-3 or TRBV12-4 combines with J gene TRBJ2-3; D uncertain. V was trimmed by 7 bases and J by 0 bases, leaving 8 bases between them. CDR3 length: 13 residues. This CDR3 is CASKGESTDTQYF. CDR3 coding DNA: TGTGCCAGCAAGGGTGAGAGCACAGATACGCAGTATTTT.

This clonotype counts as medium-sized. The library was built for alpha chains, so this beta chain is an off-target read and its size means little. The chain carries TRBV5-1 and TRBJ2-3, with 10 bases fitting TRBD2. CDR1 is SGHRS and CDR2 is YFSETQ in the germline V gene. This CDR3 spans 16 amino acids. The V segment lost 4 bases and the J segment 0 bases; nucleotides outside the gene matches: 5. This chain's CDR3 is CASSLRLAGSTDTQYF. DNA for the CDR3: TGCGCCAGCAGCCTACGACTAGCGGGTAGCACAGATACGCAGTATTTT.

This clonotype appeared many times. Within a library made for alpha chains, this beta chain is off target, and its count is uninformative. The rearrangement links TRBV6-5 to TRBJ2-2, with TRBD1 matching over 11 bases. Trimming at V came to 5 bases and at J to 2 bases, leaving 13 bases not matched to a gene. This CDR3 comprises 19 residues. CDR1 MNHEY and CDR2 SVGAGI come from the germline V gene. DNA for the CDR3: TGTGCCAGCAGTCACCCGCCACCGGGACAGGGGGGAAACACCGGGGAGCTGTTTTTT. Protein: CASSHPPPGQGGNTGELFF.

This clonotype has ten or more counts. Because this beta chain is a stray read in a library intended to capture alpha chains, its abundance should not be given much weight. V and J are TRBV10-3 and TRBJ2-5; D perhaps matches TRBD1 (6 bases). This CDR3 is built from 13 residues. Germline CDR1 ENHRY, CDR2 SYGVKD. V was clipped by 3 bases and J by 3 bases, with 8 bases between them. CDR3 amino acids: CAISERTEETQYF. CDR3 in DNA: TGTGCCATCAGTGAAAGGACAGAAGAGACCCAGTACTTC.

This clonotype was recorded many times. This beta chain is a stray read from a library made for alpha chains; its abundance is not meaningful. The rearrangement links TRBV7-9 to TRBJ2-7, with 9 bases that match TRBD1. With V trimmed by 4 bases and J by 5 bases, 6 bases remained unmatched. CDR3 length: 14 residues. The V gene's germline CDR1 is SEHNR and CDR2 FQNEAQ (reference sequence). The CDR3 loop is CASSSGTGNHEQYF. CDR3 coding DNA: TGTGCCAGCAGCTCCGGGACAGGGAATCACGAGCAGTACTTC.

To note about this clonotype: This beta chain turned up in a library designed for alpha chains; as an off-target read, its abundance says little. The CDR3, as DNA: TGTGCCAGCAGCGCGCTAGCAGGAGAGACCCAGTACTTC. This gives the protein CASSALAGETQYF. The V gene is TRBV7-6, the J gene TRBJ2-5; tentative D call: TRBD2 (5 bases). The CDR3 consists of 13 residues. Germline V gene lookup returns CDR1 SGHVS and CDR2 FNYEAQ. The V and J ends lost 5 bases and 4 bases respectively, with 11 bases between them.

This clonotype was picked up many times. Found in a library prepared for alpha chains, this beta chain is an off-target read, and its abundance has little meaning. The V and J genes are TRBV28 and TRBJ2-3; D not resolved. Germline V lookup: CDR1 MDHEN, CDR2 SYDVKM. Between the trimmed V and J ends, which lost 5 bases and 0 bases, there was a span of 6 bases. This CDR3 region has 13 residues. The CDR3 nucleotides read TGTGCCAGCAGTCCGGCTAGCACAGATACGCAGTATTTT. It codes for CASSPASTDTQYF.

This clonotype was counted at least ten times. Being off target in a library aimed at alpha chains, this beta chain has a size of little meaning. As DNA, the CDR3 is TGTGCCAGCAGCCGCCCGGGCGGTTCCGGCACCGGGGAGCTGTTTTTT. This gives the protein CASSRPGGSGTGELFF. The V call is TRBV5-4, the J call TRBJ2-2; D remains ambiguous. Germline assignment: CDR1 SGHNT and CDR2 YYREEE (reference sequence). The CDR3 length is 16 residues. V gave up 4 bases and J gave up 4 bases, with 17 bases separating them.

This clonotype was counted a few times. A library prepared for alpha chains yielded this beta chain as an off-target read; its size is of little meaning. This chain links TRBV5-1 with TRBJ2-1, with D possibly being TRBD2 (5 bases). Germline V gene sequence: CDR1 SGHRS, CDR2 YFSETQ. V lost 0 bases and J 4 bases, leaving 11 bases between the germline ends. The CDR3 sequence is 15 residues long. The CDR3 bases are TGCGCCAGCAGCTTGGGTGACGGAGGATACAATGAGCAGTTCTTC. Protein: CASSLGDGGYNEQFF. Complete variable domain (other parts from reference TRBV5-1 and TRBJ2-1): KAGVTQTPRYLIKTRGQQVTLSCSPISGHRSVSWYQQTPGQGLQFLFEYFSETQRNKGNFPGRFSGRQFSNSRSEMNVSTLELGDSALYLCASSLGDGGYNEQFFGPGTRLTVL.